A selection of T cell receptor beta chains follows, all from one sample in a study of blood T cell repertoires in COVID-19. Sequenced by immunoSEQ multiplex PCR; TCRdb stores in-frame clones only, minus some. The data show some 120,000 clones, with about four fifths seen just once and about 10% held by the top ten. What was sequenced was peripheral blood. These receptor sequences come from a man in his sixties with acute or convalescent COVID-19. Both conserved end residues are part of each CDR3. The size entry is marked missing in some rows and otherwise reads once, few, many or a size class.

J gene,V gene,clone size,CDR3 protein
TRBJ2-7,TRBV15,-,CATSTSLAGGGEQYF
TRBJ2-1,TRBV9,once,CASSVGRGRTINEQFF
TRBJ2-6,TRBV28,-,CASSFLGGIDSGANVLTF
TRBJ2-2,TRBV14,-,CASSPSGNTGELFF
TRBJ2-5,TRBV6-6,-,CASSPGSLRETQYF
TRBJ1-6,TRBV30,many,CGSRDTEIYNSPLHF
TRBJ2-2,TRBV28,-,CASTSQGAPGELFF
TRBJ1-2,TRBV3-1/TRBV3-2,-,CASSHLTGVGGYTF
TRBJ2-2,TRBV19,-,CASSIRGSNTGELFF
TRBJ2-1,TRBV25-1,-,CASSGPGLAGVRNEQFF
TRBJ2-3,TRBV19,-,CASSMGTASTDTQYF
TRBJ2-1,TRBV11-3,-,CASSLDRYNEQFF
TRBJ2-1,TRBV10-3,few,CAISPVPGTSGLGYNEQFF
TRBJ1-1,TRBV5-8,-,CASSFRQLNTEAFF
TRBJ1-1,TRBV28,-,CASSFQGGSNTEAFF
TRBJ1-1,TRBV27,-,CASSLDGGVEAFF
TRBJ1-5,TRBV19,-,CASYSFGVGNQPQHF
TRBJ2-7,TRBV28,medium-sized,CASSTHLMGGTGSSYEQYF
TRBJ1-1,TRBV9,-,CASSVSMNTEAFF
TRBJ1-1,TRBV5-1,-,CASSAQGAEAFF
TRBJ1-1,TRBV5-1,-,CASSLGGSTEAFF
TRBJ2-7,TRBV28,-,CASTLREAGYEQYF
TRBJ1-2,TRBV7-9,-,CASSHNYRVGGYTF
TRBJ2-2,TRBV5-1,-,CASSLVRGGTGELFF
TRBJ2-7,TRBV28,-,CASSPQGYEQYF
TRBJ1-2,TRBV10-2,-,CASSPTASNYGYTF
TRBJ1-1,TRBV6-5,once,CASRSRTGGETEAFF
TRBJ2-5,TRBV29-1,-,CSVVLYQETQYF
TRBJ2-1,TRBV5-1,-,CASSPDRGWEQFF
TRBJ2-7,TRBV3-1/TRBV3-2,-,CASSQRWPMAGSSYEQYF
TRBJ2-2,TRBV7-8,-,CASSLVIRELFF
TRBJ2-5,TRBV11-3,-,CASSLEAGRQETQYF
TRBJ1-2,TRBV6-2/TRBV6-3,-,CASSYSAGFGYTF
TRBJ2-7,TRBV11-2,-,CASSADSVQGREQYF
TRBJ2-1,TRBV6-5,-,CASSRTSSSYNEQFF
TRBJ1-1,TRBV27,-,CASSLFHGTEAFF
TRBJ2-2,TRBV3-1/TRBV3-2,-,CASSQWSGNRGGELFF
TRBJ2-7,TRBV10-1,once,CASSPETTYEQYF
TRBJ1-2,TRBV30,-,CAWSEEGLGYGYTF
TRBJ2-3,TRBV7-3,once,CASSSGQGSTDTQYF
TRBJ2-7,TRBV30,-,CAWSPAPRLAATYEQYF
TRBJ1-1,TRBV19,once,CASSSPGHRNTEAFF
TRBJ1-5,TRBV15,-,CATSRGQINQPQHF
TRBJ1-2,TRBV28,-,CASSFATGGFYGYTF
TRBJ1-1,TRBV28,-,CASSFGGRDTAFF
TRBJ2-3,TRBV27,-,CASRNGLAGADTQYF
TRBJ1-6,TRBV7-2,-,CASSSSGQGVSPLHF
TRBJ1-3,TRBV6-2/TRBV6-3,-,CASSYGEASGNTIYF
TRBJ2-4,TRBV7-9,-,CASSSLARGDIQYF
TRBJ1-6,TRBV3-1/TRBV3-2,-,CASSQDLGVSPLHF
TRBJ2-7,TRBV28,-,CASRPPRQGSPYEQYF